This T cell receptor (beta chain) was obtained from a study of cytomegalovirus exposure and HLA in healthy donors. Study-wide results and limits: Among donors in an Asian-associated ancestry cluster, a later analysis reportedly found fewer N-insertions than the approximately 700-donor mean. Owing to their indistinguishability, certain V segments, notably TRBV6-2 and TRBV6-3, were excluded. Productive status was seen about 90% or about 30% of the time for most TCR beta V segments in an earlier analysis. Cytomegalovirus status was reportedly diagnosed by the classifier with high specificity and sensitivity.

V lost 6 bases and J lost 6; bases outside the gene matches: 5. The germline CDR1 and CDR2 sequences are ENHRY and SYGVKD. The CDR3 spans 12 residues. PCR employed 60 Vbeta and 13 Jbeta primers. The assay was immunoSEQ multiplex PCR, and TCRdb's table has in-frame clones only and misses some. The sample carries more than 90,000 clones, 82% recorded once. About this clone: Its antigen is still unknown.

The chain is built from TRBV10-3 and TRBJ2-7; the match to TRBD2 covers 7 bases. The specimen sequenced was PBMCs. The TCR originated in a man between 45 and 60 years old in good health and CMV-seronegative. The chain's CDR3 is CAIRAGPSEQYF. The CDR3 DNA reads as TGTGCCATCAGAGCGGGACCTAGCGAGCAGTACTTC.